This is a list of T cell receptor beta chains from one sample in a study of T cell changes during pregnancy in multiple sclerosis. Profiled with immunoSEQ multiplex PCR; TCRdb holds only in-frame clones, not every one. The sample lists about 79,000 clones; around nine tenths were seen once. Source: CD4+ T cells from peripheral blood mononuclear cells, taken in the second trimester of pregnancy. The receptor set was obtained from a female donor with multiple sclerosis, enrolled in a pregnancy study. CDR3s include the opening cysteine and the closing phenylalanine or tryptophan. D genes are given only for firm matches. The size field is filled for only some rows; it gives once, few, many or a size class.

d_call,clone_size,j_call,v_call,cdr3_nt,cdr3_aa
NA,NA,TRBJ1-6,TRBV11-3,TGTGCCAGCAGCTTAGGACAGGCTTCACCCCTCCACTTT,CASSLGQASPLHF
NA,NA,TRBJ1-4,TRBV29-1,TGCAGCGTTAGCCGCGGGGGAACTAATGAAAAACTGTTTTTT,CSVSRGGTNEKLFF
NA,once,TRBJ2-6,TRBV19,TGTGCCAGTACCTATTCACAGCTATCTGGGGCCAACGTCCTGACTTTC,CASTYSQLSGANVLTF
TRBD1,NA,TRBJ2-7,TRBV30,TGTGCCTGGGTAGAGGGGGCGTCCTACGAGCAGTACTTC,CAWVEGASYEQYF
NA,NA,TRBJ2-3,TRBV7-2,TGTGCCAGCAGCTTAGAGTGGCCAGACACAGATACGCAGTATTTT,CASSLEWPDTDTQYF
NA,NA,TRBJ2-2,TRBV5-6,TGTGCCAGCAGCTTGACAGGGAGTACCGGGGAGCTGTTTTTT,CASSLTGSTGELFF
TRBD1,NA,TRBJ2-7,TRBV9,TGTGCCAGCAGCGTAGAGGGACAGGGTATCGAGCAGTACTTC,CASSVEGQGIEQYF
TRBD2,NA,TRBJ2-1,TRBV7-2,TGTGCCAGCAGCCCGTCCTATGGCGGGAGGAAAGGCCAAGAGCAGTTCTTC,CASSPSYGGRKGQEQFF
TRBD1,NA,TRBJ2-5,TRBV5-1,TGCGCCAGCAGCGTGGACAGGGAAGAGACCCAGTACTTC,CASSVDREETQYF
NA,NA,TRBJ2-1,TRBV11-3,TGTGCCAGCAGCGTCAGGGGAAGAAATGAGCAGTTCTTC,CASSVRGRNEQFF
TRBD1,NA,TRBJ2-2,TRBV15,TGTGCCACCAGCAGGAGGGACAGTTGGAACACCGGGGAGCTGTTTTTT,CATSRRDSWNTGELFF
TRBD2,NA,TRBJ2-5,TRBV5-4,TGTGCCAGCAGCTTGACGGGACTAGTAGAGACCCAGTACTTC,CASSLTGLVETQYF
NA,once,TRBJ2-7,TRBV9,TGTGCCAGCAGCGTAGGAATTATAGCTTCCCCTACCTACGAGCAGTACTTC,CASSVGIIASPTYEQYF
NA,few,TRBJ2-3,TRBV5-1,TGCGCCAGCAGCTTGCGAAGCGACGGATCAGATACGCAGTATTTT,CASSLRSDGSDTQYF
NA,NA,TRBJ1-2,TRBV30,TGTGCCTGGAGTACGGTTAGGACAGTCGGCTATGGCTACACCTTC,CAWSTVRTVGYGYTF
NA,NA,TRBJ2-7,TRBV27,TGTGCCAGCAGTCCTAGTGCCGTCGGCGAGCAGTACTTC,CASSPSAVGEQYF
NA,NA,TRBJ2-5,TRBV28,TGTGCCAGCAGTAGACTATCCCAAGAGACCCAGTACTTC,CASSRLSQETQYF
NA,NA,TRBJ1-1,TRBV6-5,TGTGCCAGCAGTCCACTACAGCGGCGCTCTGAAGCTTTCTTT,CASSPLQRRSEAFF
NA,NA,TRBJ1-1,TRBV11-3,TGTGCCAGCAGCTTTCACTCAGGGCGGGGAGCTTTCTTT,CASSFHSGRGAFF
TRBD1,once,TRBJ2-1,TRBV4-2,TGTGCCAGCAGCCAAGAGGGACAGGGTTACGGTGAGCAGTTCTTC,CASSQEGQGYGEQFF
TRBD1,NA,TRBJ2-1,TRBV4-3,TGCGCCAGCAGCCGGGGGCAGGGGGCGGCTTACAATGAGCAGTTCTTC,CASSRGQGAAYNEQFF
NA,NA,TRBJ1-1,TRBV7-9,TGTGCCAGCAGCTTAGGGGGCGGGAGGAACACTGAAGCTTTCTTT,CASSLGGGRNTEAFF
NA,once,TRBJ1-1,TRBV29-1,TGCAGCGTTGATGTCTCCTCCAGGCCTGAAGCTTTCTTT,CSVDVSSRPEAFF
TRBD1,NA,TRBJ1-5,TRBV28,TGTGCCAGCAGCCTCTACCCCCGGGACAGGGGCCTCAATCAGCCCCAGCATTTT,CASSLYPRDRGLNQPQHF
NA,NA,TRBJ1-5,TRBV2,TGTGCCACTCGACGAGCGGGTGTTAGCGGCAATCAGCCCCAGCATTTT,CATRRAGVSGNQPQHF
TRBD1,few,TRBJ1-5,TRBV30,TGTGCCTGGAGTGCAACAGGGGACGGTCAGCCCCAGCATTTT,CAWSATGDGQPQHF
NA,NA,TRBJ2-3,TRBV25-1,TGTGCCAGCAGGAGGAGCACAGATACGCAGTATTTT,CASRRSTDTQYF
TRBD1,few,TRBJ1-2,TRBV27,TGTGCCAGCAGTTTGGTCGGACAGGGGGCGAGTGGGTATGGCTACACCTTC,CASSLVGQGASGYGYTF
TRBD2,NA,TRBJ2-7,TRBV2,TGTGCCAGCAGTCGGACTAGCGGGGGGCTCCTCTCCTACGAGCAGTACTTC,CASSRTSGGLLSYEQYF
NA,NA,TRBJ1-4,TRBV6-5,TGTGCCAGCAGTGGGGCCGGGCCCCACGAAAAACTGTTTTTT,CASSGAGPHEKLFF
TRBD1,NA,TRBJ1-6,TRBV2,TGTGCCAGCAGCGACAGGGGGCTTGATTCACCCCTCCACTTT,CASSDRGLDSPLHF
TRBD2,NA,TRBJ2-7,TRBV2,TGTGCCAGCAGTGTGGAGCGGGGGGGCTCCTACGAGCAGTACTTC,CASSVERGGSYEQYF
TRBD2,NA,TRBJ2-7,TRBV7-3,TGTGCCAGCAGCTTAACGAGTCTAGCGGGATCCGAGCAGTACTTC,CASSLTSLAGSEQYF
NA,NA,TRBJ1-3,TRBV2,TGTGCCAGCAGGCCAGTGGCTGGAAACACCATATATTTT,CASRPVAGNTIYF
NA,once,TRBJ1-5,TRBV28,TGTGCCAGCAGTTTGCGGACGGGGGGAAGGGTTAATCAGCCCCAGCATTTT,CASSLRTGGRVNQPQHF
TRBD2,NA,TRBJ2-3,TRBV18,TGTGCCAGCTCACCCAGGGGAGTCGCAGCGGGAGGGCCCGATACGCAGTATTTT,CASSPRGVAAGGPDTQYF
NA,once,TRBJ1-3,TRBV29-1,TGCAGCGTTGAAGTACCTATTTCTGGAAACACCATATATTTT,CSVEVPISGNTIYF
NA,NA,TRBJ1-1,TRBV28,TGTGCCAGTTTCAGGGGACCCGGCACTGAAGCTTTCTTT,CASFRGPGTEAFF
NA,NA,TRBJ2-3,TRBV5-6,TGTGCCAGCACCTACTGGGGGACACCCCCAGATACGCAGTATTTT,CASTYWGTPPDTQYF
NA,NA,TRBJ1-5,TRBV2,TGTGCCAGCAGTGAAGCCTGGGGGGCCCAGCATTTT,CASSEAWGAQHF
NA,NA,TRBJ1-1,TRBV19,TGTGCCAGTATCAAAAGAGTTGAGGGTAACACTGAAGCTTTCTTT,CASIKRVEGNTEAFF
NA,NA,TRBJ1-2,TRBV5-6,TGTGCCAGCAGCTGGTACAGGGAATCCTATGGCTACACCTTC,CASSWYRESYGYTF
TRBD2,NA,TRBJ2-3,TRBV29-1,TGCAGCGTTGGGCTTGCGGGAGTTCCCGCCGATACGCAGTATTTT,CSVGLAGVPADTQYF
TRBD2,NA,TRBJ2-2,TRBV11-2,TGTGCCAGCAGGCGGACTAGCGGGAGCGGGAACACCGGGGAGCTGTTTTTT,CASRRTSGSGNTGELFF
TRBD2,NA,TRBJ2-5,TRBV19,TGTGCCAGTAGTCCCCGGGAGGTACAAGAGACCCAGTACTTC,CASSPREVQETQYF
NA,few,TRBJ2-1,TRBV9,TGTGCCAGCAGCGTAGAAGGGGCCCCGGCGCAGTTCTTC,CASSVEGAPAQFF
TRBD1,NA,TRBJ2-5,TRBV6-6,TGTGCCAGCAGTTACGGGGGACAGGGGGCAGGGGAGACCCAGTACTTC,CASSYGGQGAGETQYF
TRBD1,NA,TRBJ2-1,TRBV6-5,TGTGCCAGCAGTTACCGACACAGGGGCAATGAGCAGTTCTTC,CASSYRHRGNEQFF
NA,NA,TRBJ1-5,TRBV28,TGTGCCTTAGGCGGACAACTTAGCAATCAGCCCCAGCATTTT,CALGGQLSNQPQHF